This T cell receptor (beta chain) comes out of a study of blood T cell repertoires in COVID-19 (dated by TCRdb to the early 2020s). In terms of the full investigation: Samples covering the acute and convalescent phases of COVID-19 were provided by collaborators in the United States, Italy and Spain. Samples came from the ongoing ImmuneRACE study (first 160 participants) plus 1,254 subjects from 6 global collaborators. HLA class I and class II types, where available, came from metadata supplied by the sample provider rather than from assay-based typing. The sample metadata nearly always contained a de-identified subject ID, COVID-19 status, age in years and sex. The repertoires were released in a freely available public database intended as a resource for research on the immune response to SARS-CoV-2. Deeply sampled blood TCRbeta repertoires from subjects exposed to, actively infected with, or recovered from COVID-19 were included in the dataset. The prospective study material was composed of cDNA or gDNA derived from T cells, B-cell-depleted T cells, or PBMCs.

Study-wide findings and limitations: How much clinical and demographic metadata was included differed by source and by participant, and the metadata was provided uncurated.

Trimming costs V 5 bases and J 0 bases, and their ends lie 10 bases apart. CDR1 and CDR2 (MNHEY, SVGEGT) derive from the germline V gene. Including cysteine and phenylalanine, the CDR3 has 14 amino acids. Solely the CDR3 DNA is kept, with 42 bases framed from the first base. TCRbeta CDR3 regions were amplified from genomic DNA using the immunoSEQ Assay, a bias-controlled multiplex PCR. As for the authors' bioinformatics: The number of nucleated cells in each sample was estimated from the amplification of reference gene primers within the assay. To quantify the absolute abundance of each unique TCRbeta CDR3 rearrangement, sequence reads were collapsed and filtered. For each sample, productive Simpson clonality was calculated as the square root of Simpson's diversity index across productive rearrangements. TCRdb provides this immuneACCESS table in a form limited to in-frame rearrangements. Some clones are lacking; in checked studies, under half of them reflect an unresolved V gene, and why the rest are absent is not known. V and J calls and clone size follow that table, whereas D and trimming were derived from the DNA. Recorded for this sample are over 200,000 clones; 80% to 85% of them occurred a single time. Together, the top ten hold around 5% of the sample.

The collaborating institutions used their own protocols to collect whole blood in K2EDTA tubes. Collaborator samples were shipped for TCRbeta analysis as frozen whole blood, isolated PBMCs, or DNA extracted from either sample type. Concerning this clone itself: The antigen it recognizes is unknown. Base-call qualities are not available, and no considerably larger clone is one nucleotide away.

The rearranged chain carries TRBV6-2 or TRBV6-3 and TRBJ1-1; TRBD1 is a weak D gene call, 5 bases matching. Material for sequencing was peripheral blood. The receptor was isolated from a human donor in a cohort sampled during active COVID-19. The nucleotide sequence reads as follows: TGTGCCAGCAGTACAAGCAGGGTGAACACTGAAGCTTTCTTT. Translation gives CASSTSRVNTEAFF.